This is a list of T cell receptor beta chains from one sample in a study of blood T cells in healthy people across ages. TCRdb fed the 5' RACE reads into MiXCR, producing one record per CDR3 protein. The repertoire includes 750,000 to 1,000,000 distinct CDR3 sequences, just under 30% of them detected once, and about a tenth sits in the top ten. This sample was shared with a second study, whose subject was T cells of mothers and their children.

The specimen sequenced was blood. Every receptor here comes from a woman in her forties in good health. Both conserved end residues are part of each CDR3. The D gene is left open where the match is weak. Clone sizes are given selectively: once, few, many, or a class where the clone is expanded.

v_call	clone_size	d_call	j_call	cdr3_nt	cdr3_aa
TRBV27	few	TRBD1	TRBJ2-1	TGTGCCAGCAGTTGGACAGGGGACTACAATGAGCAGTTCTTC	CASSWTGDYNEQFF
TRBV6-1	-	TRBD1	TRBJ2-7	TGTGCCAGCAGTGAAGCCGCAGGGGGCTACGAGCAGTACTTC	CASSEAAGGYEQYF
TRBV28	many	TRBD1	TRBJ2-7	TGTGCCAGCAGTTTTGGGACAGGGCCGGGGGAGCAGTACTTC	CASSFGTGPGEQYF
TRBV9	once	-	TRBJ2-3	TGTGCCAGCAGGCCTAGCCCTGGGGCGGGGAGTACGCAGTATTTT	CASRPSPGAGSTQYF
TRBV27	few	TRBD2	TRBJ2-1	TGTGCCAGCAGTATCGGACTAGCGGGTCTTAGCTCCTACAATGAGCAGTTCTTC	CASSIGLAGLSSYNEQFF
TRBV28	few	-	TRBJ2-3	TGTGCCAGCAGTGACGGGCCCGCCCAAGATACGCAGTATTTT	CASSDGPAQDTQYF
TRBV20-1	-	-	TRBJ2-7	TGCAGTGCTACGTCGACAGGCGACTACGGGCAGTACTTC	CSATSTGDYGQYF
TRBV7-9	many	-	TRBJ2-7	TGTGCCAGCAGCTTAGGATGGACAGTCGAGCAGTACTTC	CASSLGWTVEQYF
TRBV7-2	-	-	TRBJ2-3	TGTGCCAGCAGGGAGGCGGGCAGCCAAAGCACAGATACGCAGTATTTT	CASREAGSQSTDTQYF
TRBV25-1	few	TRBD2	TRBJ2-7	TGTGCCAGCAGGGATAGCGGGGGGAGGACCTACGAGCAGTACTTC	CASRDSGGRTYEQYF
TRBV9	once	-	TRBJ2-5	TGTGCCAGCAGCGTAGACCACCAAGAGACCCAGTACTTC	CASSVDHQETQYF
TRBV7-2	many	TRBD2	TRBJ2-5	TGTGCCAGCAGCCAAACTAGCGGGGGGCCTAGAGAGGAGACCCAGTACTTC	CASSQTSGGPREETQYF
TRBV9	-	TRBD1	TRBJ2-2	TGTGCCAGCAGCACTCGGGGACAGCTAAACACCGGGGAGCTGTTTTTT	CASSTRGQLNTGELFF
TRBV7-2	-	TRBD2	TRBJ2-5	TGTGCCAGCAGCGCTAGCGGGGGTGACCAGTACTTC	CASSASGGDQYF
TRBV7-8	few	-	TRBJ1-1	TGTGCCAGCAGCTTAACAGGCAAGATGAACACTGAAGCTTTCTTT	CASSLTGKMNTEAFF
TRBV5-1	-	TRBD1	TRBJ1-2	TGCGCCAGCAGCTTGGCCGGTACAGGGGACTATGGCTACACCTTC	CASSLAGTGDYGYTF
TRBV19	-	-	TRBJ1-5	TGTGCCAGTAGTACCCGGACACCGAATCAGCCCCAGCATTTT	CASSTRTPNQPQHF
TRBV9	-	-	TRBJ2-7	TGTGCCAGCAGCGTAGGGAGGACGGGTCCCTCCTACGAGCAGTACTTC	CASSVGRTGPSYEQYF
TRBV7-9	many	-	TRBJ1-2	TGTGCCAGCAGCTTAGCCAGGCTGTATGGCTACACCTTC	CASSLARLYGYTF
TRBV3-1	few	TRBD2	TRBJ2-7	TGTGCCAGCAGCCACCCGCGGGGGGGCTCCTACGAGCAGTACTTC	CASSHPRGGSYEQYF
TRBV15	many	TRBD2	TRBJ2-7	TGTGCCACCAGCAGAGCGGGGGGGAGCTCCTACGAGCAGTACTTC	CATSRAGGSSYEQYF
TRBV5-6	many	-	TRBJ1-2	TGTGCCAGCAGCTTAGCCGACTATGGCTACACCTTC	CASSLADYGYTF
TRBV5-1	few	-	TRBJ1-6	TGCGCCAGCAGCAGGATTGAGAATTCACCCCTCCACTTT	CASSRIENSPLHF
TRBV20-1	-	TRBD1	TRBJ1-4	TGCAGTGCTAGAGACCACAGGGGTAGTGAAAAACTGTTTTTT	CSARDHRGSEKLFF
TRBV20-1	many	TRBD1	TRBJ1-1	TGCAGTGCTAAGGGACAGGGGGTTGATACTGAAGCTTTCTTT	CSAKGQGVDTEAFF
TRBV7-8	few	-	TRBJ2-7	TGTGCCAGCAGCTTAGCAGTTCTACACCTCCACTTC	CASSLAVLHLHF
TRBV5-1	many	-	TRBJ2-3	TGCGCCAGCAGCTTAGTGGCCGGGGGTGGAGATACGCAGTATTTT	CASSLVAGGGDTQYF
TRBV5-1	many	-	TRBJ2-7	TGCGCCAGCAGCTTGGAAAGTATCAGCATGGGCACACAGTACTTC	CASSLESISMGTQYF
TRBV12-3/TRBV12-4	-	TRBD1	TRBJ1-1	TGTGCCAGCACTTCCGGACAGGGTGGGACTGAAGCTTTCTTT	CASTSGQGGTEAFF
TRBV7-9	-	-	TRBJ1-4	TGTGCCAGCAGCTATGCTACCCCAAATGAAAAACGGTTTTTT	CASSYATPNEKRFF
TRBV4-1	-	-	TRBJ1-3	TGCGCCAGCAGCCAAGGGCCGCCGGGCTCCTCTGGAAACACCATATATTTT	CASSQGPPGSSGNTIYF
TRBV12-5	-	-	TRBJ1-2	TGTGCTAGTGGTCATACCGACAGTCATGGCTACACCTTC	CASGHTDSHGYTF
TRBV6-2/TRBV6-3	few	TRBD2	TRBJ2-5	TGTGCCAGCAGGGAAGAGGCGGGGGGACAAACCCAAGAGACCCAGTACTTC	CASREEAGGQTQETQYF
TRBV4-3	many	TRBD2	TRBJ2-1	TGCGCCAGCAGCCAAGGGCACTCCGGGGGGGACTTGTACAATGAGCAGTTCTTC	CASSQGHSGGDLYNEQFF
TRBV6-5	-	TRBD1	TRBJ2-7	TGTGCCAGCACCCATAGGACAGGGGTGGCCGAGCAGTACTTC	CASTHRTGVAEQYF
TRBV2	many	-	TRBJ2-1	TGTGCCAGCAGTCCTTTCTATGAGCAGTTCTTC	CASSPFYEQFF
TRBV29-1	-	-	TRBJ2-7	TGCAGCGTTGAAGATCGTCGTAACGGCGAGCAGTACTTC	CSVEDRRNGEQYF
TRBV27	-	-	TRBJ2-7	TGTGCCAGCAGGCCCCCGGGACCTAGCTCCTATGAGCAGTACTTC	CASRPPGPSSYEQYF
TRBV27	-	-	TRBJ1-2	TGTGCCAGCTACCCCCTCGGGGCCCCGGGATCTAACTATGGCTACACCTTC	CASYPLGAPGSNYGYTF
TRBV28	many	TRBD1	TRBJ2-7	TGTGCCAGCAGTTCTGCGGGACAGGGGAGGAAGGAGCAGTACTTC	CASSSAGQGRKEQYF
TRBV12-3/TRBV12-4	once	-	TRBJ1-6	TGTGCCAGCAGTTCCCGGGACGGGAGGGCACCCCTCCACTTT	CASSSRDGRAPLHF
TRBV15	few	-	TRBJ2-2	TGTGCCACCAGCAGAGATGTGGGGATGAGAACCGGGGAGCTGTTTTTT	CATSRDVGMRTGELFF
TRBV4-2	-	TRBD2	TRBJ2-3	TGTGCCAGCAGCCCCGAAGGCGGGGGTTTTCCCACAGATACGCAGTATTTT	CASSPEGGGFPTDTQYF
TRBV6-5	-	TRBD2	TRBJ2-1	TGTGCCAGCAGTTCACCCGGGACTAGCGGGAGGGCCTATATGGATGAGCAGTTCTTC	CASSSPGTSGRAYMDEQFF
TRBV30	-	TRBD1	TRBJ2-7	TGTGCCTGGAGTCGACAGGGGAACGAGCAGTACTTC	CAWSRQGNEQYF
TRBV4-3	-	TRBD1	TRBJ2-7	TGCGCCAGCAGCCAAGAGCTGGGACAGGACTCCTACGAGCAGTACTTC	CASSQELGQDSYEQYF